This is a list of T cell receptor beta chains from one sample in a study of multiple sclerosis patients with progressive multifocal leukoencephalopathy. Sequencing was performed with immunoSEQ multiplex PCR; in TCRdb, only in-frame clones are kept and a portion is missing. The table has 25,000 to 30,000 clones, approximately 89% seen once; the top ten hold roughly 12%. The sample consisted of PBMCs, taken from a patient treated with natalizumab. Receptor source: a woman younger than 45 with progressive multifocal leukoencephalopathy. The CDR3 runs from the conserved cysteine through the conserved F or W. D genes are given only for firm matches. For some rows the clone size is stated as once, few or many, or as a class when expanded; others skip it.

j_gene	d_gene	abundance	v_gene	CDR3aa	CDR3nt
TRBJ2-7	TRBD2	.	TRBV5-4	CASSSSGFGSYEQYF	TGTGCCAGCAGCTCTAGCGGATTTGGTTCCTACGAGCAGTACTTC
TRBJ1-1	.	.	TRBV7-9	CASSPYRRPYTEAFF	TGTGCCAGCAGCCCATATAGGAGGCCTTACACTGAAGCTTTCTTT
TRBJ2-7	TRBD1	.	TRBV5-1	CASRRTGTAGGEQYF	TGCGCCAGCAGGAGAACCGGGACCGCAGGGGGCGAGCAGTACTTC
TRBJ2-4	TRBD1	.	TRBV27	CASSLLGQGSPPSSTKNIQYF	TGTGCCAGCAGTTTATTAGGACAGGGCTCGCCCCCCTCTAGCACCAAAAACATTCAGTACTTC
TRBJ2-2	TRBD1	.	TRBV9	CASSADRGGGELFF	TGTGCCAGCAGCGCCGACAGGGGGGGCGGGGAGCTGTTTTTT
TRBJ1-1	TRBD1	.	TRBV30	CAWSEQGSEAFF	TGTGCCTGGAGCGAACAGGGGTCTGAAGCTTTCTTT
TRBJ2-2	.	.	TRBV29-1	CSGGTITGELFF	TGCAGCGGAGGCACCATTACCGGGGAGCTGTTTTTT
TRBJ2-3	TRBD2	.	TRBV5-4	CASSLGTSGGAFSTDTQYF	TGTGCCAGCAGCTTGGGGACTAGCGGGGGGGCCTTTAGCACAGATACGCAGTATTTT
TRBJ2-5	.	few	TRBV2	CASSLGEYETQYF	TGTGCCAGCAGCTTAGGGGAGTATGAGACCCAGTACTTC
TRBJ2-7	.	once	TRBV5-6	CASSSPGIVNEQYF	TGTGCCAGCAGCTCTCCAGGGATCGTCAACGAGCAGTACTTC
TRBJ1-5	.	.	TRBV11-1	CASSLTSQGQPQHF	TGTGCCAGCAGCTTAACAAGTCAAGGGCAGCCCCAGCATTTT
TRBJ1-1	TRBD1	.	TRBV11-2	CASRRNRGLTEAFF	TGTGCCAGCAGACGTAACAGGGGGCTCACTGAAGCTTTCTTT
TRBJ2-7	TRBD2	once	TRBV14	CASNSLAGVDEQYF	TGTGCCAGCAACTCCCTAGCGGGAGTCGACGAGCAGTACTTC
TRBJ1-2	.	.	TRBV5-6	CASSFDRNDYGYTF	TGTGCCAGCAGCTTCGACAGGAATGACTATGGCTACACCTTC
TRBJ1-6	.	.	TRBV30	CAWSINLSGGAGKLYNSPLHF	TGTGCCTGGAGTATAAACCTCTCCGGGGGGGCGGGGAAGCTCTATAATTCACCCCTCCACTTT
TRBJ2-7	.	few	TRBV11-2	CASSFPGPGLGEQYF	TGTGCCAGCAGCTTCCCCGGGCCGGGTCTAGGCGAGCAGTACTTC
TRBJ2-7	TRBD2	few	TRBV5-1	CASSLGLAGTNEQYF	TGCGCCAGCAGCTTGGGACTAGCGGGAACTAACGAGCAGTACTTC
TRBJ1-4	TRBD1	.	TRBV5-1	CASSADPGGAGEKLFF	TGCGCCAGCAGCGCCGACCCAGGGGGCGCGGGAGAAAAACTGTTTTTT
TRBJ2-2	TRBD2	.	TRBV7-2	CATQSSGGDRELFF	TGTGCCACCCAGTCTAGCGGGGGGGACCGGGAGCTGTTTTTT
TRBJ2-5	.	.	TRBV5-1	CASSLEGFQETQYF	TGCGCCAGCAGCTTAGAGGGATTCCAAGAGACCCAGTACTTC
TRBJ2-3	.	.	TRBV18	CASSVPGGPSTDTQYF	TGTGCCAGCTCAGTTCCCGGGGGCCCTAGCACAGATACGCAGTATTTT
TRBJ2-2	TRBD1	.	TRBV29-1	CSVERVPGGGELFF	TGCAGCGTTGAGCGGGTCCCAGGGGGCGGGGAGCTGTTTTTT
TRBJ2-5	TRBD1	.	TRBV2	CASRTNRGHQETQYF	TGTGCCAGCAGGACCAACAGGGGTCACCAAGAGACCCAGTACTTC
TRBJ2-5	.	.	TRBV29-1	CSVLGGQETQYF	TGCAGCGTTTTGGGGGGCCAAGAGACCCAGTACTTC
TRBJ2-2	.	few	TRBV2	CASSVQGGGGTGELFF	TGTGCCAGCAGTGTACAAGGTGGGGGAGGAACCGGGGAGCTGTTTTTT
TRBJ1-1	.	.	TRBV30	CAWSLLGGSGAEAFF	TGTGCCTGGAGTCTTCTGGGGGGGTCGGGGGCTGAAGCTTTCTTT
TRBJ1-5	TRBD1	.	TRBV27	CASSLDRGPAYSNQPQHF	TGTGCCAGCAGTTTAGACAGGGGCCCGGCCTATAGCAATCAGCCCCAGCATTTT
TRBJ2-2	.	.	TRBV5-4	CATRSEVANTGELFF	TGTGCCACCAGATCCGAGGTTGCGAACACCGGGGAGCTGTTTTTT
TRBJ2-5	.	once	TRBV12-1	CASSRSGAQYF	TGTGCCAGCAGCCGCTCGGGCGCCCAGTACTTC
TRBJ1-3	.	.	TRBV6-1	CASSEAGESGNTIYF	TGTGCCAGCAGTGAAGCAGGAGAATCTGGAAACACCATATATTTT
TRBJ2-7	TRBD1	.	TRBV29-1	CSVRGQGLHEQYF	TGCAGCGTGAGGGGACAGGGGCTCCACGAGCAGTACTTC
TRBJ2-7	TRBD1	once	TRBV11-2	CASSLDPGQGAREQYF	TGTGCCAGCAGCTTAGATCCGGGACAGGGGGCCAGGGAGCAGTACTTC
TRBJ1-1	.	.	TRBV28	CASSLPRGFLNTEAFF	TGTGCCAGCAGTTTACCCCGGGGTTTTTTAAACACTGAAGCTTTCTTT
TRBJ2-7	.	.	TRBV5-1	CASSFTSGTASYEQYF	TGCGCCAGCAGTTTTACTTCCGGGACGGCGTCCTACGAGCAGTACTTC
TRBJ2-7	TRBD1	.	TRBV7-9	CASSLRDSEQYF	TGTGCCAGCAGCTTACGGGACAGCGAGCAGTACTTC
TRBJ2-2	.	.	TRBV11-2	CASSLGILRTGELFF	TGTGCCAGCAGCTTGGGGATCCTACGGACCGGGGAGCTGTTTTTT
TRBJ1-5	.	.	TRBV4-2	CASSLQGFSNQPQHF	TGTGCCAGCAGCTTGCAGGGCTTTAGCAATCAGCCCCAGCATTTT
TRBJ2-3	.	.	TRBV6-4	CASSDSGGGTDTQYF	TGTGCCAGCAGTGACTCTGGAGGTGGCACAGATACGCAGTATTTT
TRBJ2-5	.	.	TRBV5-4	CASSWNGRGQETQYF	TGTGCCAGCAGCTGGAACGGGCGGGGCCAAGAGACCCAGTACTTC
TRBJ2-3	TRBD2	.	TRBV15	CATSASGGGVDTQYF	TGTGCCACCAGTGCTAGCGGTGGAGGGGTAGATACGCAGTATTTT
TRBJ1-4	.	.	TRBV7-9	CASSLNGNEKLFF	TGTGCCAGCAGCTTAAACGGAAATGAAAAACTGTTTTTT
TRBJ1-1	.	.	TRBV15	CATSSHRESTEAFF	TGTGCCACCAGCAGCCACAGGGAAAGTACTGAAGCTTTCTTT
TRBJ2-2	.	.	TRBV18	CASSKGSNTGELFF	TGTGCCAGCTCGAAGGGGTCGAACACCGGGGAGCTGTTTTTT
TRBJ1-1	TRBD1	.	TRBV2	CASSGDRGRTMNTEAFF	TGTGCCAGCAGTGGGGACAGGGGGCGCACCATGAACACTGAAGCTTTCTTT
TRBJ2-1	TRBD2	few	TRBV6-1	CASSERGGSYNEQFF	TGTGCCAGCAGTGAACGGGGGGGGTCCTACAATGAGCAGTTCTTC
TRBJ2-1	TRBD2	.	TRBV5-4	CASSHPTSGPGNEQFF	TGTGCCAGCAGCCACCCGACTAGCGGTCCTGGCAATGAGCAGTTCTTC
TRBJ2-1	TRBD2	once	TRBV19	CASSIKAGGTAGNEQFF	TGTGCCAGTAGTATAAAAGCGGGGGGGACCGCCGGGAATGAGCAGTTCTTC
TRBJ2-2	TRBD1	.	TRBV7-9	CASSSDRSAGELFF	TGTGCCAGCAGCTCGGACAGGTCAGCCGGGGAGCTGTTTTTT
TRBJ2-3	.	.	TRBV11-3	CASSLRWGTDTQYF	TGTGCCAGCAGCTTACGGTGGGGCACAGATACGCAGTATTTT
TRBJ2-5	.	.	TRBV4-2	CASSPQGGVETQYF	TGTGCCAGCAGCCCGCAGGGCGGGGTTGAGACCCAGTACTTC
TRBJ2-1	.	.	TRBV30	CAWSIDRDNEQFF	TGTGCCTGGAGTATCGATAGAGACAATGAGCAGTTCTTC
TRBJ2-3	.	.	TRBV6-4	CASSDSALADTQYF	TGTGCCAGCAGTGACTCGGCTCTGGCAGATACGCAGTATTTT
TRBJ2-1	TRBD1	.	TRBV6-1	CASSEGQGTTNEQFF	TGTGCCAGCAGTGAGGGACAGGGGACTACCAATGAGCAGTTCTTC
TRBJ2-7	.	.	TRBV7-9	CASSSPTEEEQYF	TGTGCCAGCAGCTCTCCCACGGAAGAAGAGCAGTACTTC
TRBJ1-2	TRBD1	.	TRBV28	CASRGLTGGLGYGYTF	TGTGCCAGCCGCGGCCTCACAGGGGGTTTAGGCTATGGCTACACCTTC